Included here is one T cell receptor (beta chain) sequence, with context. This clonotype was detected a few times. The antigen it recognizes is unknown. Base qualities are not at hand, and no much larger clone is one base apart. Library prep was done by 5' RACE. TCRdb records Illumina HiSeq 2000 as the sequencer. Template switching introduced a universal primer binding site; the final cDNA contained a unique molecular identifier, enabling accurate counting of TCR cDNA molecules. First-strand cDNA for TCR alpha and beta chains was synthesized from specific primers in the conserved constant-segment region. To control for contamination, every cDNA library carried two barcodes: a SMART-Mk sample barcode plus Illumina barcodes. TruSeq adapter sequences, together with Illumina sample barcodes, were added in two successive PCR steps. Sequencing of the TCR alpha and beta cDNA libraries was done on the Illumina HiSeq platform using custom primers. The original pipeline was this. Unique molecular identifiers were extracted from raw reads with MiGEC, and CDR3 positions were determined with MiXCR. Recombination models were inferred per individual with the repgenHMM and IGoR tools using an EM algorithm. Shared clonotype analysis was performed with the tcR package in R, normalizing sharing by the product of cloneset sizes. To study raw recombination free of thymic and clonal selection effects, out-of-frame nonproductive sequences were analyzed. TCRdb trimmed the raw reads at Q25, called clones with MiXCR and kept productive beta chains. Every entry covers one CDR3 protein and lists the most common genes and DNA from its rows. The V and J calls were not made by the authors but by TCRdb's processing. The sample table shows 500,000 to 600,000 distinct CDR3 sequences, and roughly a fifth are seen once. Jointly, the top ten make up roughly 0.9% of the sample.

Only healthy Caucasian donors were included. The twin cohort comprised three pairs of female monozygotic twins, all aged roughly 18 to 29 years. Positive isolation kits from Invitrogen were used to isolate CD4+ and CD8+ T cell populations. These data are taken from a study of identical twins (dated by TCRdb to 2015 to 2016). Looking at the study overall: To test whether fetal clonotypes persist, this study deep-sequenced TCR alpha and beta repertoires from monozygotic twins, from unrelated adults of various ages, and from cord blood. To rule out contamination, the twin experiments were replicated at different times with different library preparation protocols. Study-level results and caveats: A weaker excess of twin sharing was found in beta out-of-frame sequences because the signal-to-noise ratio was lowered by fewer shared sequences. Out-of-frame TCR alpha sequences shared between twins showed an excess of low generation-probability sequences compared with coincidental sharing between unrelated individuals. Because the same donors could not be followed over many years, the conclusions relied on cross-sectional statistical analysis. Abundant cord blood beta clonotypes carried fewer insertions; young adult naive repertoires showed a weaker similar trend, while memory repertoires showed none. Zero-insertion analyses could be partly confounded by invariant T cells such as MAIT and iNKT, although diverse VJ usage argued against such confounding for most clonotypes. Recombination models systematically underestimated out-of-frame TCR alpha sharing in monozygotic twins but agreed with sharing between unrelated individuals.

The junction carries 11 bases between V and J, which are trimmed by 5 bases and 1 base respectively. Including the terminal cysteine and phenylalanine, the CDR3 comprises 14 residues. The entry retains the CDR3 DNA only, 42 bases that are in frame from base 1. The data also belong to a second study, concerning T cells expressing NK-cell markers. Reported in the second study: TCR beta-chain repertoires were profiled in sorted CD3+CD56+NKG2C+, CD3+CD56+NKG2C- and CD3+CD56-NKG2C+ T-cell subsets from several donors. Of the eight sequenced donors, seven were found to be HCMV-seropositive and one was found to be HCMV-seronegative. In several experiments an anti-gammadeltaTCR antibody was added to restrict sorting to alphabetaTCR-expressing T cells. In several donors, the dominant CD3+CD56+NKG2C+ clonotypes ranked among the top 10 CD8+ clonotypes, making up about 1.0-7.0% of CD8+ T cells. Those dominant clonotypes were again the most abundant among CD3+CD56-NKG2C+ cells in a handful of donors, at roughly 28.3-65%. Whether the expanded NKG2C-expressing T cell clones were specific for HCMV antigens was left unclear. The study sequenced eight donors, all healthy volunteers chosen at random: three men and five women. To determine HCMV serostatus, a commercial ELISA kit was used to detect HCMV-specific IgG in serum. Reads were demultiplexed and grouped by UMI with MIGEC, and clonotypes were assembled and quantified with MiTCR. To exclude erroneous sequences, only TCR cDNA sequences supported by at least two reads were retained. The tcR package was used for downstream repertoire analysis, with clonotypes matched between fractions based on CDR3 nucleotide sequence plus V segment. VDJmatch was used to annotate antigen specificity against VDJdb, with one amino acid substitution allowed in CDR3.

The chain uses TRBV12-3 or TRBV12-4 and TRBJ1-1, with TRBD1 as a weak D call on 5 bases. The receptor was derived from a woman aged 18-29 years in good health. The sequenced sample was CD4+ T cells sorted from blood. The CDR3 in this case is CASSAGTQNTEAFF. The base sequence is TGTGCCAGCAGTGCCGGGACGCAGAACACTGAAGCTTTCTTT.